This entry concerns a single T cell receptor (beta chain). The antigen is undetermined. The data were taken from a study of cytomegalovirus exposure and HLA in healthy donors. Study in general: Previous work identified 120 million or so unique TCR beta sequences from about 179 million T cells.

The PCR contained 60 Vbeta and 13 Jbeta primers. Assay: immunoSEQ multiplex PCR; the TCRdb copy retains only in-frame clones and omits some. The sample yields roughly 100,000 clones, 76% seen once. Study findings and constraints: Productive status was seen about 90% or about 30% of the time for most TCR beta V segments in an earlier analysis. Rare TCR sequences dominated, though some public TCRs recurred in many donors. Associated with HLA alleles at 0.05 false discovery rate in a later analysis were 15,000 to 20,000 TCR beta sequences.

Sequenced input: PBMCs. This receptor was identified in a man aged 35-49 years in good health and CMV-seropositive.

The CDR3 is CASSLGDAPGGSEETQYF. For the CDR3, the DNA is TGTGCCAGCAGCTTAGGGGACGCCCCTGGGGGGTCGGAAGAGACCCAGTACTTC. V is TRBV5-8 and J is TRBJ2-5; tentative D call: TRBD2 (6 bases). This CDR3 spans 18 amino acids. Germline lookup yields CDR1 SGHTS and CDR2 YDEGEE. V shed 2 bases and J shed 3 bases, with 23 bases lying between them.